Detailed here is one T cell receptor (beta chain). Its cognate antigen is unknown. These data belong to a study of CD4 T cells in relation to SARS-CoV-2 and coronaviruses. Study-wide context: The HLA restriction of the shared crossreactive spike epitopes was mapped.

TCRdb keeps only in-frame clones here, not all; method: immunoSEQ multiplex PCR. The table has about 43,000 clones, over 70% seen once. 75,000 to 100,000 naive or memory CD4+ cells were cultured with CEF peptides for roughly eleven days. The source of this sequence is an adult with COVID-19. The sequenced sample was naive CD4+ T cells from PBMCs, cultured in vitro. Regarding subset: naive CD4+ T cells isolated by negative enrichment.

In DNA, the CDR3 is TGTGCCAGCAGCCAAGTCGGCGCGGCGGCTGGCTACACCTTC. Protein: CASSQVGAAAGYTF. This chain uses TRBV3-1 (or the pseudogene TRBV3-2) with TRBJ1-2; D remains unclear. The V end lost 1 base, the J end lost 7 bases, and 13 bases lay between the germline ends. The CDR3 is 14 residues long. CDR1 is LGHDT, CDR2 YNNKEL, per germline (reference sequence).